One and the same sample provided the 27 T cell receptor beta chains below, sequenced in a study of shared clonotypes between healthy human individuals. Selected positively for CCR7 and CD45RO-negative, naive CD8 cells excluded terminally differentiated effector memory CD45RA+ cells. Method: immunoSEQ multiplex PCR; TCRdb's copy keeps in-frame clones and lacks some. This repertoire shows over 2 million clones, approximately 94% found once; its top ten account for roughly 1%. Sequencing was performed on naive CD8+ T cells sorted from blood. The receptor source for this set is a man aged 18 to 29 in good health.

V is TRBV11-2 and J is TRBJ2-3; 10 nucleotides line up with TRBD1. V lost 6 bases, J lost 1 base, and 1 base stayed unmatched. The CDR3 runs to 14 residues. Germline V CDR1 and CDR2: SGHAT, FQNNGV. CDR3 DNA sequence: TGTGCCAGCAGGGGACAGGGGCGCACAGATACGCAGTATTTT. Encoded protein: CASRGQGRTDTQYF.

This clone has more than one count but fewer than ten. The chain combines TRBV5-6 with TRBJ2-1; no firm D call. Trimming stripped 0 bases from V and 3 bases from J, with 4 bases between. The CDR3 is 13 amino acids. In germline, CDR1 is SGHDT, CDR2 YYEEEE. CDR3 region: CASSLDDYNEQFF. CDR3 coding DNA: TGTGCCAGCAGCTTGGACGACTACAATGAGCAGTTCTTC.

The chain carries TRBV11-2 and TRBJ2-2; 9 positions match TRBD1. There are 14 residues in the CDR3. Germline V CDR1 and CDR2: SGHAT, FQNNGV. V lost 3 bases and J lost 6; bases outside the gene matches: 2. CDR3: CASSFTGGPGELFF. In nucleotides, the CDR3 is TGTGCCAGCAGCTTTACAGGGGGCCCCGGGGAGCTGTTTTTT.

The chain couples TRBV7-9 to TRBJ2-5, with D maybe TRBD1 (6 bases). Germline CDR1 SEHNR, CDR2 FQNEAQ (reference sequence). V was shortened by 4 bases and J by 0 bases, with 15 bases between the two germline ends. The CDR3 covers 16 residues. The CDR3 sequence: CASSSLGTTNQETQYF. Here the CDR3 DNA reads TGTGCCAGCAGCTCCTTAGGGACAACGAACCAAGAGACCCAGTACTTC.

This chain uses TRBV7-6 with TRBJ1-1; unclear D gene. CDR1 is SGHVS, CDR2 FNYEAQ, per germline. Trimming took 5 bases from V and 5 from J, leaving 15 bases between them. This CDR3 region has 14 residues. The CDR3 DNA reads as TGTGCCAGCAGCCCCTCGATATCAGGAACTGAAGCTTTCTTT. It codes for CASSPSISGTEAFF. Full variable domain (remainder filled in from reference TRBV7-6 and TRBJ1-1): GAGVSQSPRYKVTKRGQDVALRCDPISGHVSLYWYRQALGQGPEFLTYFNYEAQQDKSGLPNDRFSAERPEGSISTLTIQRTEQRDSAMYRCASSPSISGTEAFFGQGTRLTVV.

This chain links TRBV4-1 with TRBJ2-4; D unresolved. V was shortened by 1 base and J by 8 bases, with 9 bases between the two germline ends. CDR3 length: 13 amino acids. CDR1 and CDR2 (germline): MGHRA, YSYEKL. Here the CDR3 reads CASSQVGIDIQYF. Written as DNA, the CDR3 is TGCGCCAGCAGCCAAGTAGGGATCGACATTCAGTACTTC.

The chain combines TRBV19 with TRBJ1-1; 8 bases agree with TRBD1. Losses at the gene ends were 3 bases for V and 1 base for J; bases not matched to a gene: 10. The CDR3 has 17 amino acids. Germline V gives CDR1 LNHDA, CDR2 SQIVND (reference sequence). The CDR3 loop is CASSITAYQGANTEAFF. The CDR3 region has the DNA TGTGCCAGTAGTATTACCGCGTATCAGGGGGCGAACACTGAAGCTTTCTTT.

This chain links TRBV19 with TRBJ2-1, with D perhaps being TRBD1 or TRBD2 (5 bases each). The CDR3 has 15 residues. The germline CDR1 and CDR2 sequences are LNHDA and SQIVND (reference sequence). Trimming took off 4 bases at V and 6 bases at J, with 16 bases between the two ends. The CDR3 spells CASSTISGTLNEQFF. DNA for the CDR3: TGTGCCAGTAGTACTATTTCCGGGACCCTCAATGAGCAGTTCTTC.

The chain carries TRBV29-1 and TRBJ2-7, with D hard to call. CDR3 length equals 12 residues. Germline CDR1 reads SQVTM; CDR2 reads ANQGSEA. V lost 2 bases and J lost 1, with 6 bases in between. The CDR3 loop is CSVETQSYEQYF. The CDR3 nucleotides read TGCAGCGTTGAAACTCAATCCTACGAGCAGTACTTC.

The chain joins TRBV7-9 to TRBJ1-4; D unclear. This CDR3 is built from 14 residues. Germline values: CDR1 SEHNR, CDR2 FQNEAQ (reference sequence). With 7 bases removed from V and 6 bases from J, the gap between germline ends came to 15 bases. CDR3 sequence reads: CASKSWVVDEKLFF. The CDR3 coding sequence is TGTGCCAGCAAATCTTGGGTTGTCGATGAAAAACTGTTTTTT. Together with reference TRBV7-9 and TRBJ1-4, the CDR3 gives the full variable domain: DTGVSQNPRHKITKRGQNVTFRCDPISEHNRLYWYRQTLGQGPEFLTYFQNEAQLEKSRLLSDRFSAERPKGSFSTLEIQRTEQGDSAMYLCASKSWVVDEKLFFGSGTQLSVL.

This sequence joins TRBV7-6 and TRBJ2-2; D may be TRBD2 (6 bases). The CDR3 extends over 14 amino acids. V lost 5 bases and J 5 bases, leaving 12 bases between the germline ends. From germline, CDR1 is SGHVS and CDR2 FNYEAQ. CDR3 DNA: TGTGCCAGCAGCCCCGCGGAGGGGACCGGGGAGCTGTTTTTT. This translates into CASSPAEGTGELFF.

The chain couples TRBV5-4 to TRBJ2-1; 10 nucleotides agree with TRBD2. Germline CDR1 is SGHNT and CDR2 is YYREEE (reference sequence). The CDR3 has 14 residues. Trimming cost V 1 base and J 6 bases; bases outside gene matches: 1. The CDR3 DNA is TGTGCCAGCAGCTTGAGCGGGAGGGCCAATGAGCAGTTCTTC. As protein: CASSLSGRANEQFF.

This chain uses TRBV27 with TRBJ2-1, with 8 bases that match TRBD1. After removal of 5 bases from V and 4 bases from J, the junction contained 7 bases not matched to a gene. CDR1 is MNHEY and CDR2 is SMNVEV in the germline V gene (reference sequence). CDR3 length: 15 residues. CDR3 sequence: CASSPWTGRYNEQFF. The CDR3, as DNA: TGTGCCAGCAGTCCCTGGACAGGGCGGTACAATGAGCAGTTCTTC.

This clone is a singleton in its sample. This CDR3 is also generated by other DNA sequences in the sample. The chain employs TRBV4-1 and TRBJ1-2, with D possibly TRBD1 on 6 matching bases. The V and J ends lost 0 bases and 4 bases respectively, with 9 bases between them. This CDR3 contains 14 residues. CDR1 is MGHRA, CDR2 YSYEKL, per germline. DNA for the CDR3: TGCGCCAGCAGCCAAGATCAGGGGTCCTATGGCTACACCTTC. Encoded protein: CASSQDQGSYGYTF.

The chain recombines TRBV7-2 with TRBJ1-2; possible D gene TRBD1, 5 bases. V dropped 1 base and J dropped 8 bases, with 8 bases sitting between them. The CDR3 runs to 12 residues. In germline, CDR1 is SGHTA, CDR2 FQGNSA. In DNA, the CDR3 is TGTGCCAGCAGCTTAGGGGGGAACGGCTACACCTTC. It specifies CASSLGGNGYTF. Full variable domain (missing parts from reference TRBV7-2 and TRBJ1-2): GAGVSQSPSNKVTEKGKDVELRCDPISGHTALYWYRQSLGQGLEFLIYFQGNSAPDKSGLPSDRFSAERTGGSVSTLTIQRTQQEDSAVYLCASSLGGNGYTFGSGTRLTVV.

This chain connects TRBV9 to TRBJ1-2; D is perhaps TRBD1 (6 bases). Per the germline V gene, CDR1 is SGDLS and CDR2 is YYNGEE. The CDR3 is made up of 13 amino acids. With 0 bases removed from V and 7 bases from J, the gap between germline ends came to 10 bases. CDR3 loop: CASSVALGAGYTF. CDR3 DNA sequence: TGTGCCAGCAGCGTAGCTTTGGGGGCTGGCTACACCTTC.

The rearrangement links TRBV28 to TRBJ2-1; D is possibly TRBD2 (6 bases). Germline V gene lookup returns CDR1 MDHEN and CDR2 SYDVKM. Trimming stripped 6 bases from V and 7 bases from J, with 19 bases between. CDR3 length equals 15 residues. The CDR3 bases are TGTGCCAGCAGCCCCACCGGGACGGCGGGGAATGAGCAGTTCTTC. Its translation is CASSPTGTAGNEQFF.

The chain has TRBV7-9 and TRBJ1-5, with D possibly being TRBD1 (6 bases). The ends were cut back, 5 bases at V and 4 bases at J, with 15 bases in the middle. Germline CDR1 is SEHNR and CDR2 is FQNEAQ (reference sequence). This CDR3 contains 15 residues. The CDR3 sequence is CASSPPGTHNQPQHF. DNA for the CDR3: TGTGCCAGCAGCCCGCCCGGGACACATAATCAGCCCCAGCATTTT. Complete variable domain (other parts from reference TRBV7-9 and TRBJ1-5): DTGVSQNPRHKITKRGQNVTFRCDPISEHNRLYWYRQTLGQGPEFLTYFQNEAQLEKSRLLSDRFSAERPKGSFSTLEIQRTEQGDSAMYLCASSPPGTHNQPQHFGDGTRLSIL.

About this clone: The same CDR3 can be traced to other DNA sequences in this sample. The chain joins TRBV5-6 to TRBJ2-3; D remains unclear. V dropped 1 base and J dropped 3 bases, with 6 bases sitting between them. The CDR3 runs to 13 residues. Germline CDR1 and CDR2: SGHDT and YYEEEE. Here the CDR3 DNA reads TGTGCCAGCAGCTTGCTTCGGACAGATACGCAGTATTTT. This encodes CASSLLRTDTQYF.

The V call is TRBV5-1, the J call TRBJ1-4; D might be TRBD1 (5 bases). Germline values: CDR1 SGHRS, CDR2 YFSETQ. With 4 bases removed from V and 7 bases from J, the gap between germline ends came to 14 bases. The CDR3 consists of 14 residues. The CDR3 DNA follows: TGCGCCAGCAGCATGATGGGGCAAGCTGAAAAACTGTTTTTT. Its protein is CASSMMGQAEKLFF.

The rearrangement uses TRBV27 and TRBJ1-2; TRBD1 matches at 7 bases. Germline V CDR1 and CDR2: MNHEY, SMNVEV (reference sequence). The V segment lost 3 bases and the J segment 5 bases; nucleotides outside the gene matches: 6. CDR3 length: 14 residues. Written as DNA, the CDR3 is TGTGCCAGCAGTTTTCGACAGGGAGGGTATGGCTACACCTTC. It yields the protein CASSFRQGGYGYTF.

The chain recombines TRBV4-1 with TRBJ2-5; TRBD2 matches at 7 bases. Trimming cost V 2 bases and J 3 bases; bases outside gene matches: 15. Germline V gene data show CDR1 as MGHRA and CDR2 as YSYEKL. The CDR3 totals 18 residues. The CDR3 DNA sequence: TGCGCCAGCAGCCAACGAACCTCTAGCGGAACCTGGGAAGAGACCCAGTACTTC. It yields the protein CASSQRTSSGTWEETQYF.

This chain links TRBV11-2 with TRBJ2-7; 7 positions match TRBD1. Germline CDR1 is SGHAT and CDR2 is FQNNGV. This CDR3 is built from 16 residues. Trimming at V came to 5 bases and at J to 4 bases, leaving 14 bases not matched to a gene. The CDR3 region has the DNA TGTGCCAGCAGCACCGACAGGGCCCCGGTTTCGTACGAGCAGTACTTC. This sequence encodes CASSTDRAPVSYEQYF.

The chain employs TRBV5-4 and TRBJ2-1; 8 positions match TRBD1. Germline-derived CDR1 and CDR2 are SGHNT and YYREEE (reference sequence). This CDR3 is built from 16 residues. V trimming: 1 base; J trimming: 7 bases; junction bases outside the gene matches: 10. CDR3 amino acids: CASSLWKDRVSNEQFF. For the CDR3, the DNA is TGTGCCAGCAGCTTGTGGAAGGACAGGGTCTCTAATGAGCAGTTCTTC.

This sequence joins TRBV5-6 and TRBJ2-2; 9 bases are a match to TRBD2. The germline V gene has CDR1 SGHDT and CDR2 YYEEEE. Trimming removed 2 bases from V and 1 base from J; junction bases left unmatched: 9. This CDR3 region has 18 residues. CDR3 loop: CASSFEWSSGVNTGELFF. CDR3 in DNA: TGTGCCAGCAGCTTCGAGTGGTCTAGCGGGGTGAACACCGGGGAGCTGTTTTTT. Full variable domain (missing parts from reference TRBV5-6 and TRBJ2-2): DAGVTQSPTHLIKTRGQQVTLRCSPKSGHDTVSWYQQALGQGPQFIFQYYEEEERQRGNFPDRFSGHQFPNYSSELNVNALLLGDSALYLCASSFEWSSGVNTGELFFGEGSRLTVL.

The gene calls are TRBV6-1 and TRBJ2-1; TRBD2 aligns across 7 bases. The CDR3 consists of 15 residues. The germline gives CDR1 MNHNS, CDR2 SASEGT. V lost 6 bases to trimming and J lost 4 bases; unmatched junction nucleotides: 9. This chain's CDR3 is CASRGGPPGYNEQFF. The CDR3 DNA sequence: TGTGCCAGCAGGGGAGGGCCACCAGGGTACAATGAGCAGTTCTTC.

The chain uses TRBV29-1 and TRBJ2-7; 8 bases match TRBD1. CDR1 is SQVTM, CDR2 ANQGSEA, per germline. This CDR3 contains 13 residues. Trimming cost V 5 bases and J 6 bases; bases outside gene matches: 9. The DNA for the CDR3 is TGCAGCGTTTCGGCAGGGGGCGTAAGCGAGCAGTACTTC. Translating it yields CSVSAGGVSEQYF.